This record looks at one TCR beta chain sequence and its context. The sample comes from a study of radiotherapy plus CTLA-4 blockade in lung cancer. The CDR3 spans 12 residues. Germline V gene lookup returns CDR1 SGHRS and CDR2 YFSETQ. The V end lost 2 bases, the J end lost 4 bases, and 6 bases lay between the germline ends. Sequencing was performed with immunoSEQ multiplex PCR; in TCRdb, only in-frame clones are kept and a portion is missing. The table has around 82,000 clones, 70% to 90% seen once. The chain carries TRBV5-1 and TRBJ2-5; D is perhaps TRBD1 (5 bases). Sequenced material: peripheral blood, taken from a patient treated with radiotherapy plus ipilimumab. The receptor comes from a human donor with non-small cell lung cancer that progressed on radiotherapy plus ipilimumab. The CDR3 nucleotides are TGCGCCAGCAGCTTCCAGGGAGAGACCCAGTACTTC. Protein product: CASSFQGETQYF. The full variable domain, completed using reference TRBV5-1 and TRBJ2-5, is KAGVTQTPRYLIKTRGQQVTLSCSPISGHRSVSWYQQTPGQGLQFLFEYFSETQRNKGNFPGRFSGRQFSNSRSEMNVSTLELGDSALYLCASSFQGETQYFGPGTRLLVL.